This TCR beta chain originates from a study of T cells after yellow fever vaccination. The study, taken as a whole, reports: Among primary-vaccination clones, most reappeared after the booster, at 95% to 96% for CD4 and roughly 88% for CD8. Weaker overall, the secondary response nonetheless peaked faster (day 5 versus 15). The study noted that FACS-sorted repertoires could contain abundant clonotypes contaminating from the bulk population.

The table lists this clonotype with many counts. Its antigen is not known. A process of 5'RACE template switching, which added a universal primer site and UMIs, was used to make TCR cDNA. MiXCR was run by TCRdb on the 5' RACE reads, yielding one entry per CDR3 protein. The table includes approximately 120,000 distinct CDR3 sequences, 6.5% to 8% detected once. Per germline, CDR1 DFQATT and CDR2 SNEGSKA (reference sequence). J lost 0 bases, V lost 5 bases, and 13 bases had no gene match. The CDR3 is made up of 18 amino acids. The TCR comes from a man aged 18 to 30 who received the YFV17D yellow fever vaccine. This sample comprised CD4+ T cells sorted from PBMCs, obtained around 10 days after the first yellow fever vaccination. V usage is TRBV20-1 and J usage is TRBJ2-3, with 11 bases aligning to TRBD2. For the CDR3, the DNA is TGCAGTGCTCTTATACTAGCGGGGGTGGATGCTAGCACAGATACGCAGTATTTT. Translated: CSALILAGVDASTDTQYF.